This note documents a single T cell receptor beta chain sequence. Its antigen remains unknown. The repertoire was sequenced with immunoSEQ multiplex PCR; TCRdb's copy has only in-frame clones and lacks some. The sample records 20,000 to 25,000 clones, about four fifths being singletons. This sample stems from a study of OX40 agonist ivuxolimab in advanced cancers. At the level of the study: The patients received ivuxolimab by intravenous route every 2 weeks at 0.01 to 10 mg/kg. Those treated in dose escalation had hepatocellular carcinoma, melanoma, renal cell cancer or head and neck cancer.

Study results and caveats: Researchers report that CD8+ T cells had, on average, more expanded clones than CD4+. At 0.1 to 3.0 mg/kg and by week 6, CD4+ and CD8+ T cells in the blood had expanded clonally.

V was clipped by 5 bases and J by 5 bases; unmatched bases: 5. This CDR3 contains 14 residues. CDR1 is SGHVS and CDR2 is FQNEAQ in the germline V gene. The chain joins TRBV7-8 to TRBJ2-5; 10 bases align to TRBD1. The source is an adult with an advanced solid tumor such as melanoma, head and neck, liver or kidney cancer. The specimen comprised CD4+ or CD8+ T cells sorted from blood, sampled in a trial of the OX40 agonist ivuxolimab. DNA for the CDR3: TGTGCCAGCAGCCTATGGACAGGGGGTGAGACCCAGTACTTC. Residues: CASSLWTGGETQYF.